This TCR beta chain was captured by sequencing in a study of T-cell reconstitution after alpha-beta-depleted transplantation in children. Points from the study as a whole: It was reported that alpha-beta T cells came from several hundred expanded graft clones (about two months after transplant). At one year after transplant, newly produced T cells mostly accounted for T-cell counts and diversity.

With regard to this clonotype: The antigen is not known.

The TCRbeta library incorporated unique molecular identifiers. Each CDR3 protein is one row after TCRdb ran MiXCR on the PCR reads. Of 670,000 or so distinct CDR3 sequences listed, over 10% are singletons. This TCR came from a girl aged 2-10 years with congenital amegakaryocytic thrombocytopenia, due to receive a stem cell transplant. The sequencing used PBMCs, collected before TCRalphabeta/CD19-depleted stem cell transplant.

In nucleotides, the CDR3 is TGTGCCAGCAGTTTTCGCCTAGCGGGAGGTGACAAAAACATTCAGTACTTC. This gives the protein CASSFRLAGGDKNIQYF. The V call is TRBV28, the J call TRBJ2-4; TRBD2 aligns across 11 bases. The CDR3 covers 17 residues. Germline lookup yields CDR1 MDHEN and CDR2 SYDVKM. With 3 bases clipped from V and 3 bases from J, the junction kept 7 bases outside the gene matches.